This is a list of T cell receptor beta chains from one sample in a study of response to subunit inactivated influenza vaccine. One entry per CDR3 protein, called by TCRdb with MiXCR from the RT-PCR reads. This sample has a few hundred thousand distinct CDR3 sequences, with over 9% found just once. These data also featured in a second study, about T cells expressing NK-cell markers.

The source material was PBMCs from blood, sampled on the day of vaccination. These receptors were obtained from a man aged 50 or older who received an inactivated influenza vaccine. The CDR3 runs from the conserved cysteine through the conserved F or W. A D gene is named only where the DNA matches it firmly. The listing skips clone size in some rows; elsewhere it reads once, few, many or a size class.

DNA: TGCAGTGCTCTCCTTAGCGAGGTGATCGAGACCCAGTACTTC
CDR3: CSALLSEVIETQYF
size: once
V: TRBV20-1
D: .
J: TRBJ2-5

DNA: TGTGCCACCAGCGACCCGAATCAGCCCCAGCATTTT
CDR3: CATSDPNQPQHF
size: many
V: TRBV15
D: .
J: TRBJ1-5

DNA: TGTGCCAGCAGTAGACAGGGGGCGAGGACTGAAGCTTTCTTT
CDR3: CASSRQGARTEAFF
size: .
V: TRBV27
D: TRBD1
J: TRBJ1-1

DNA: TGTGCCAGCATTGGCGGGAGAAACACCGGGGAGCTGTTTTTT
CDR3: CASIGGRNTGELFF
size: many
V: TRBV2
D: TRBD2
J: TRBJ2-2

DNA: TGCAGCGGGGGACTAGCTCAAAATGAGCAGTTCTTC
CDR3: CSGGLAQNEQFF
size: few
V: TRBV29-1
D: TRBD2
J: TRBJ2-1

DNA: TGTGCCAGCAGCCAAGCCCCACGAACAGGGTCGGGAGGACAAGAGACCCAGTACTTC
CDR3: CASSQAPRTGSGGQETQYF
size: few
V: TRBV3-1
D: .
J: TRBJ2-5

DNA: TGCAGTGCTAGAGATCATAGGGGAATCAATGAGCAGTTCTTC
CDR3: CSARDHRGINEQFF
size: .
V: TRBV20-1
D: .
J: TRBJ2-1

DNA: TGTGCCAGCAGCCAAGGAGGCGTATCGGAGCCCCAGCATTTT
CDR3: CASSQGGVSEPQHF
size: .
V: TRBV5-6
D: .
J: TRBJ1-5

DNA: TGTGCCAGCAGCTTGATGGGACAGGGAGGTTGGGAGACCCAGTACTTC
CDR3: CASSLMGQGGWETQYF
size: few
V: TRBV7-9
D: TRBD1
J: TRBJ2-5

DNA: TGTGCCAGCAGCCAAGGAGGGCCACGAGAGACCCAGTACTTC
CDR3: CASSQGGPRETQYF
size: few
V: TRBV3-1
D: .
J: TRBJ2-5

DNA: TGTGCCAGCAGCCCCGGGGGGCTGGGGACCCGATTTCAGGCCCAGCATTTT
CDR3: CASSPGGLGTRFQAQHF
size: .
V: TRBV7-2
D: .
J: TRBJ1-5

DNA: TGTGCCAGCAGTTTTGTAGGGGGCCGGAATGAGCAGTTCTTC
CDR3: CASSFVGGRNEQFF
size: .
V: TRBV27
D: TRBD1
J: TRBJ2-1

DNA: TGTGCCAGCAGTACTACACTAGGGGGCGGAGATACGCAGTATTTT
CDR3: CASSTTLGGGDTQYF
size: many
V: TRBV6-5
D: TRBD1
J: TRBJ2-3

DNA: TGTGCCAGCAGCGAAACTCCGGGGGGCTACAATGAGCAGTTCTTC
CDR3: CASSETPGGYNEQFF
size: .
V: TRBV6-2/TRBV6-3
D: TRBD2
J: TRBJ2-1

DNA: TGTGCCAGCAGCGTAGACTTGGGTAAAGAGCAGTACTTC
CDR3: CASSVDLGKEQYF
size: many
V: TRBV9
D: .
J: TRBJ2-7

DNA: TGTGCCATCAGTGAGTCGTGGAGGGGGTATTACGAGCAGTACTTC
CDR3: CAISESWRGYYEQYF
size: few
V: TRBV10-3
D: .
J: TRBJ2-7

DNA: TGTGCCAGCAGCTTGGTGCCAGGACTTACCTACGAGCAGTACTTC
CDR3: CASSLVPGLTYEQYF
size: .
V: TRBV5-6
D: .
J: TRBJ2-7

DNA: TGTGCCAGCAGCCCCGTAAGCCCGGGAGATACGCAGTATTTT
CDR3: CASSPVSPGDTQYF
size: few
V: TRBV5-6
D: .
J: TRBJ2-3

DNA: TGTGCCAGCAGTTCAGGGGGGAATTCACCCCTCCACTTT
CDR3: CASSSGGNSPLHF
size: many
V: TRBV12-3/TRBV12-4
D: TRBD1
J: TRBJ1-6

DNA: TGTGCCAGCAGTGAAATAAAGGGATACTCTGGAAACACCATATATTTT
CDR3: CASSEIKGYSGNTIYF
size: many
V: TRBV2
D: .
J: TRBJ1-3

DNA: TGTGCCAGTAGCGACGGGACGGAAGGGCGCTACTTC
CDR3: CASSDGTEGRYF
size: few
V: TRBV19
D: .
J: TRBJ2-4

DNA: TGTGCCAGCAGCCGGGGACAGGGGTTTGAGACCCAGTACTTC
CDR3: CASSRGQGFETQYF
size: .
V: TRBV7-9
D: TRBD1
J: TRBJ2-5

DNA: TGTGCCACCAGTGATTTTCGTGGGACAGGCCCCTACGAGCAGTACTTC
CDR3: CATSDFRGTGPYEQYF
size: few
V: TRBV24-1
D: TRBD1
J: TRBJ2-7

DNA: TGTGCCAGCAGCTACAAAGAGACCCAGTACTTC
CDR3: CASSYKETQYF
size: many
V: TRBV7-6
D: .
J: TRBJ2-5

DNA: TGCAGTGCTAGGGCAGGGATGACTGAAGCTTTCTTT
CDR3: CSARAGMTEAFF
size: many
V: TRBV20-1
D: .
J: TRBJ1-1

DNA: TGTGCCAGCAGTTTAACGCCCCGAGAGCAGTACTTC
CDR3: CASSLTPREQYF
size: few
V: TRBV12-3/TRBV12-4
D: .
J: TRBJ2-7

DNA: TGTGCCAGCAGCTTCAGCGGGAGCTGGGCAGATACGCAGTATTTT
CDR3: CASSFSGSWADTQYF
size: few
V: TRBV7-2
D: TRBD2
J: TRBJ2-3

DNA: TGCAGTGCCCCTTTATCTGGGCGGGAGAGGGATACGCAGTATTTT
CDR3: CSAPLSGRERDTQYF
size: few
V: TRBV20-1
D: TRBD2
J: TRBJ2-3

DNA: TGCGCCAGCAGTGAGTACCGGGGCAATGAGCAGTTCTTC
CDR3: CASSEYRGNEQFF
size: .
V: TRBV10-1
D: .
J: TRBJ2-1

DNA: TGTGCCAGCAGTTTATCTTCGAGGGACCTCACCGGGGAGCTGTTTTTT
CDR3: CASSLSSRDLTGELFF
size: .
V: TRBV28
D: .
J: TRBJ2-2

DNA: TGCGCCAGCAGCCCCACAGGGATAATCGAAAAACTGTTTTTT
CDR3: CASSPTGIIEKLFF
size: few
V: TRBV5-1
D: .
J: TRBJ1-4

DNA: TGTGCCAGCAGCGTAGGATTTCGGTTGGATACGCAGTATTTT
CDR3: CASSVGFRLDTQYF
size: .
V: TRBV9
D: .
J: TRBJ2-3

DNA: TGTGCCAGCAGCTTTGACAGGAGGGAAAAACTGTTTTTT
CDR3: CASSFDRREKLFF
size: .
V: TRBV7-9
D: .
J: TRBJ1-4

DNA: TGTGCCAGCAGCGTGGGGGGGCTAGCGACCAATGAGCAGTTCTTC
CDR3: CASSVGGLATNEQFF
size: .
V: TRBV9
D: .
J: TRBJ2-1

DNA: TGTGCCAGCAGCGTACGGACTAGCGGGGGGCCCACAGATACGCAGTATTTT
CDR3: CASSVRTSGGPTDTQYF
size: .
V: TRBV5-6
D: TRBD2
J: TRBJ2-3

DNA: TGTGCCAGCAGTTACAATCGGGGGGAGGCGTCGCACTTC
CDR3: CASSYNRGEASHF
size: few
V: TRBV6-5
D: TRBD2
J: TRBJ2-7

DNA: TGCAGTGCTCAGACAGGGAATCAGCCCCAGCATTTT
CDR3: CSAQTGNQPQHF
size: .
V: TRBV20-1
D: TRBD1
J: TRBJ1-5

DNA: TGTGCCAGTAGTTTGATGGGCTTCCTTCACACAGATACGCAGTATTTT
CDR3: CASSLMGFLHTDTQYF
size: few
V: TRBV19
D: .
J: TRBJ2-3

DNA: TGCAGTGCTAGAGATTTTGACAGGGGGGGATATGGCTACACCTTC
CDR3: CSARDFDRGGYGYTF
size: few
V: TRBV20-1
D: TRBD1
J: TRBJ1-2

DNA: TGTGCCAGCAGCAAAGCATCGGAAGTTAACTATGGCTACACCTTC
CDR3: CASSKASEVNYGYTF
size: many
V: TRBV21-1
D: .
J: TRBJ1-2

DNA: TGTGCCAGCAGCCAGGACAGGGTTGGAACAGATACGCAGTATTTT
CDR3: CASSQDRVGTDTQYF
size: few
V: TRBV5-6
D: TRBD1
J: TRBJ2-3

DNA: TGCAGCGTTGCCCTGACAGGGGTCGAGCAGTACTTC
CDR3: CSVALTGVEQYF
size: many
V: TRBV29-1
D: TRBD1
J: TRBJ2-7

DNA: TGTGCCAGCAGTTTATCAGCGGGGGTGGACACCGGGGAGCTGTTTTTT
CDR3: CASSLSAGVDTGELFF
size: few
V: TRBV27
D: TRBD2
J: TRBJ2-2

DNA: TGTGCCAGCAGCCTAACTAGCGGGAGGTTTAATGAGCAGTTCTTC
CDR3: CASSLTSGRFNEQFF
size: many
V: TRBV3-1
D: TRBD2
J: TRBJ2-1

DNA: TGCGCCAGCAGTAGGGTCCCGGGGGAGACCCAGTACTTC
CDR3: CASSRVPGETQYF
size: .
V: TRBV5-1
D: .
J: TRBJ2-5

DNA: TGTGCCAGCAGCCCTGTGTTACTTACAGCCTACGAGCAGTACTTC
CDR3: CASSPVLLTAYEQYF
size: many
V: TRBV12-3/TRBV12-4
D: .
J: TRBJ2-7

DNA: TGTGCCAGCAGCTCAACCCGAGGTAGCGGTCTTTACAATGAGCAGTTCTTC
CDR3: CASSSTRGSGLYNEQFF
size: .
V: TRBV7-2
D: .
J: TRBJ2-1

DNA: TGTGCCAGCAGCCAAGAAATGGACAGTAAAGGAGAGACCCAGTACTTC
CDR3: CASSQEMDSKGETQYF
size: .
V: TRBV4-2
D: .
J: TRBJ2-5

DNA: TGTGCCAGCACCAGGGACGGCAATCAGCCCCAGCATTTT
CDR3: CASTRDGNQPQHF
size: many
V: TRBV12-3/TRBV12-4
D: .
J: TRBJ1-5

DNA: TGTGCCAGCAGCTTAGGGTTTGCGAGCTACGAGCAGTACTTC
CDR3: CASSLGFASYEQYF
size: .
V: TRBV7-2
D: .
J: TRBJ2-7

DNA: TGTGCCAGCAGCAGACTAGTGGCAGATACGCAGTATTTT
CDR3: CASSRLVADTQYF
size: .
V: TRBV7-2
D: .
J: TRBJ2-3

DNA: TGTGCCAGCAGTTTAATTGACCGGGGGAGTATCACAGATACGCAGTATTTT
CDR3: CASSLIDRGSITDTQYF
size: .
V: TRBV28
D: .
J: TRBJ2-3

DNA: TGTGCCAGCAGCCCAGGGAATGGTCCTTACGAGCAGTACTTC
CDR3: CASSPGNGPYEQYF
size: many
V: TRBV7-6
D: .
J: TRBJ2-7

DNA: TGTGCCAGCAGCGGACTAGCGGGAGGCGAGCAGTACTTC
CDR3: CASSGLAGGEQYF
size: few
V: TRBV9
D: TRBD2
J: TRBJ2-7

DNA: TGTGCCAGCAGTTGGACAGGGGCGAACACTGAAGCTTTCTTT
CDR3: CASSWTGANTEAFF
size: many
V: TRBV12-3/TRBV12-4
D: TRBD1
J: TRBJ1-1

DNA: TGTGCCAGCAGTTTACTCTTTCGGACAGGCTATGGCTACACCTTC
CDR3: CASSLLFRTGYGYTF
size: many
V: TRBV12-3/TRBV12-4
D: TRBD1
J: TRBJ1-2

DNA: TGCGCCAGCAGCCAAGAGCCCGGCGGGGGCTCCTACAATGAGCAGTTCTTC
CDR3: CASSQEPGGGSYNEQFF
size: few
V: TRBV4-3
D: TRBD2
J: TRBJ2-1